This T cell receptor (beta chain) was sequenced during a study of control samples from healthy donors and cancer patients. The assay was immunoSEQ multiplex PCR, and TCRdb's table has in-frame clones only and misses some. Of some 200,000 clones in the sample, around 94% were seen once. Germline V gene sequence: CDR1 SGDLS, CDR2 YYNGEE. This CDR3 region has 15 residues. Trimming removed 3 bases from V and 0 bases from J, with 9 bases in between. This clone was observed a handful of times. The rearrangement joins TRBV9 to TRBJ2-2; D may be TRBD1 (5 bases). The sequence was collected from a man aged 45-65 years in good health. Sequenced material: blood. CDR3 nucleotides: TGTGCCAGCAGCGCAGGACACTCGAACACCGGGGAGCTGTTTTTT. Translating it yields CASSAGHSNTGELFF.